Each of the 29 T cell receptor beta chains below was sequenced from the same sample in a study of naive and memory T cell subsets. Treatment meaning: skin biopsy from PPD injection site in Mantoux-positive individual. An oligonucleotide containing a UMI was ligated to the 3' end of TCR cDNA. Amplification of ligated cDNA took four PCR rounds with SP2 and nested alpha and beta constant primers. TCRdb re-called the UMI-ligation and nested PCR reads through MiXCR, storing one row per CDR3 protein. The repertoire holds about 30,000 distinct CDR3 sequences, with about 6.2% as singletons. This specimen consisted of skin, obtained from a tuberculin skin test site. All receptors come from an adult in good health.

This clonotype came up many times. The rearrangement uses TRBV4-2 and TRBJ1-2; possibly TRBD1 for D (6 bases). Germline V gene data show CDR1 as LGHNA and CDR2 as YNFKEQ. The ends were cut back, 0 bases at V and 3 bases at J, with 11 bases in the middle. This CDR3 comprises 15 residues. CDR3 sequence reads: CASSQEGGPYYGYTF. The DNA of the CDR3 is TGTGCCAGCAGCCAAGAAGGGGGTCCTTACTATGGCTACACCTTC.

This clonotype showed up many times. The V gene is TRBV11-3, the J gene TRBJ2-3; maybe TRBD1 (6 bases). The CDR3 has 16 amino acids. The germline CDR1 and CDR2 sequences are SGHNT and YENEEA. The V and J ends lost 1 base and 4 bases respectively, with 15 bases between them. The CDR3, as DNA: TGTGCCAGCAGCTTAGGTCCCAGGGACACGTCAGATACGCAGTATTTT. This sequence encodes CASSLGPRDTSDTQYF.

Many counts were recorded for this clonotype. The CDR3 region has the DNA TGTGCCAGCAGCTCTCTAGCGGGATCCTACAATGAGCAGTTCTTC. Its protein product is CASSSLAGSYNEQFF. The V and J genes are TRBV7-6 and TRBJ2-1; 9 positions match TRBD2. Germline-derived CDR1 and CDR2 are SGHVS and FNYEAQ. This CDR3 has 15 residues. V shed 4 bases, J shed 1 base, and the junction held 2 bases outside the gene matches. The entire variable domain, with the rest obtained from reference TRBV7-6 and TRBJ2-1, is as follows: GAGVSQSPRYKVTKRGQDVALRCDPISGHVSLYWYRQALGQGPEFLTYFNYEAQQDKSGLPNDRFSAERPEGSISTLTIQRTEQRDSAMYRCASSSLAGSYNEQFFGPGTRLTVL.

This clonotype was recorded at least ten times. This chain uses TRBV15 with TRBJ2-6, with 12 bases that match TRBD1. The germline gives CDR1 LNHNV, CDR2 YYDKDF (reference sequence). Unmatched junction bases numbered 8, after V lost 0 bases and J lost 2 bases. The CDR3 consists of 20 residues. The CDR3 reads CATSRDQPGQGAAGANVLTF. The CDR3 coding sequence is TGTGCCACCAGCAGAGATCAACCGGGACAGGGGGCTGCTGGGGCCAACGTCCTGACTTTC.

This clonotype has a count of ten or more. The rearrangement joins TRBV6-5 to TRBJ1-5; D gene ambiguous. The CDR3 length is 14 residues. Trimming removed 5 bases at V and 3 bases at J, with 11 bases between. Germline V lookup: CDR1 MNHEY, CDR2 SVGAGI. This CDR3 reads CASSPDGDNQPQHF. Here the CDR3 DNA reads TGTGCCAGCAGTCCGGACGGAGACAATCAGCCCCAGCATTTT.

This clonotype was seen at least ten times. The V call is TRBV4-2, the J call TRBJ1-2, with unresolved D. Germline lookup yields CDR1 LGHNA and CDR2 YNFKEQ. Between the trimmed V and J ends, which lost 0 bases and 10 bases, there was a span of 24 bases. The CDR3 length is 17 residues. The CDR3 here is CASSQEIYGSLGNYYTF. The CDR3, as DNA: TGTGCCAGCAGCCAAGAAATCTACGGGTCCTTAGGCAACTACTACACCTTC.

The chain has TRBV20-1 and TRBJ1-1; D remains ambiguous. This CDR3 has 13 amino acids. CDR1 is DFQATT and CDR2 is SNEGSKA in the germline V gene (reference sequence). V dropped 6 bases and J dropped 0 bases, with 11 bases sitting between them. The CDR3 nucleotides are TGCAGTGCAACCGGCGGAATGAACACTGAAGCTTTCTTT. It codes for CSATGGMNTEAFF.

For this clonotype: A much larger clone differs from this one at a single base, so this may be a read error. The missing conserved phenylalanine or tryptophan at the end of this CDR3 makes a read error likely. This chain links TRBV12-5 with TRBJ2-3; TRBD1 agrees at 7 bases. From germline, CDR1 is LGHNT and CDR2 FRNRAP. The CDR3 is 15 residues long. Trimming removed 4 bases from V and 2 bases from J; junction bases left unmatched: 6. The CDR3 DNA follows: TGTGCTAGTGGTTCTGGACAGGACTCCACAGATACGCAGTATTAT. It specifies CASGSGQDSTDTQYY.

This clonotype turned up a few times. The chain joins TRBV7-9 to TRBJ1-2; D not resolved. Trimming cost V 0 bases and J 5 bases, with 22 bases left between them. Germline V gene sequence: CDR1 SEHNR, CDR2 FQNEAQ (reference sequence). CDR3 length: 18 amino acids. The CDR3 loop is CASSLALPSSGEAYGYTF. CDR3 DNA sequence: TGTGCCAGCAGCTTAGCTCTCCCGTCATCGGGTGAGGCGTATGGCTACACCTTC.

At least ten counts were recorded for this clonotype. This rearrangement joins TRBV7-9 to TRBJ2-5; D not resolved. Trimming cost V 1 base and J 2 bases, with 14 bases left between them. The CDR3 has 16 residues. Germline CDR1 reads SEHNR; CDR2 reads FQNEAQ (reference sequence). The CDR3 here is CASSLGYRQEQETQYF. CDR3 nucleotides: TGTGCCAGCAGCTTAGGCTACCGGCAGGAGCAAGAGACCCAGTACTTC.

This clonotype showed up many times. The chain is built from TRBV14 and TRBJ2-7; no definite D call. Deletions cut 0 bases from V and 2 bases from J, with 11 bases between. From germline, CDR1 is SGHDN and CDR2 FVKESK. The CDR3 is 15 residues long. CDR3 DNA sequence: TGTGCCAGCAGCCAAGAATGGGCTCGCCCCTACGAGCAGTACTTC. This encodes CASSQEWARPYEQYF.

This clonotype was seen ten or more times. The chain joins TRBV7-8 to TRBJ2-6; the D is unclear. Germline CDR1 is SGHVS and CDR2 is FQNEAQ. The CDR3 spans 18 residues. Trimming removed 5 bases from V and 5 bases from J, with 22 bases in between. The CDR3 DNA sequence: TGTGCCAGCAGCACCCCGACCGCTCATGCTGGGAGGGCCAACGTCCTGACTTTC. It yields the protein CASSTPTAHAGRANVLTF.

This clonotype was picked up many times. The rearrangement uses TRBV10-3 and TRBJ2-3; D gene ambiguous. Trimming cost V 2 bases and J 0 bases, with 9 bases left between them. Germline-derived CDR1 and CDR2 are ENHRY and SYGVKD. The CDR3 runs 15 residues. The CDR3 here is CAISEPGSSTDTQYF. CDR3 in DNA: TGTGCCATCAGTGAGCCCGGTAGCAGCACAGATACGCAGTATTTT.

This clonotype was counted ten times or more. This chain links TRBV19 with TRBJ2-7, with 8 bases that match TRBD1. J gave up 2 bases and V 5 bases, and 8 bases lay outside the gene matches. The germline gives CDR1 LNHDA, CDR2 SQIVND (reference sequence). The CDR3 contains 15 residues. CDR3 nucleotides: TGTGCCAGTAGTCCCAGGGGGACAGGCCCCTACGAGCAGTACTTC. It is translated as CASSPRGTGPYEQYF.

This clonotype is labeled medium-sized. The chain combines TRBV5-4 with TRBJ2-3; TRBD1 aligns across 11 bases. From germline, CDR1 is SGHNT and CDR2 YYREEE (reference sequence). V lost 4 bases and J lost 5; bases outside the gene matches: 3. This CDR3 comprises 14 residues. In DNA, the CDR3 is TGTGCCAGCAGCCTGGGACAGGGGGAAGATACGCAGTATTTT. Its translation is CASSLGQGEDTQYF.

The chain joins TRBV12-3 or TRBV12-4 to TRBJ2-7; 8 bases agree with TRBD2. The CDR3 totals 15 residues. V gave up 6 bases and J gave up 6 bases; unmatched junction bases: 13. The CDR3 DNA reads as TGTGCCAGCAGCACTAGCTACGGGGGGGCGATCGAGCAGTACTTC. This translates into CASSTSYGGAIEQYF.

In this sample, this clonotype turned up many times. The chain is built from TRBV20-1 and TRBJ2-7; D is uncertain. V was pared by 0 bases and J by 0 bases, with 12 bases between. The CDR3 covers 15 residues. Germline lookup yields CDR1 DFQATT and CDR2 SNEGSKA (reference sequence). This CDR3 is CSARDGASFSYEQYF. CDR3 DNA sequence: TGCAGTGCTAGAGATGGTGCGTCGTTCTCCTACGAGCAGTACTTC.

This clonotype was detected many times. The chain has TRBV4-1 and TRBJ2-7, with TRBD1 matching 7 bases. This CDR3 spans 16 amino acids. Per germline, CDR1 MGHRA and CDR2 YSYEKL. Trimming at V came to 1 base and at J to 4 bases, leaving 10 bases not matched to a gene. As DNA, the CDR3 is TGCGCCAGCAGCCAAGTGATAGTGACAGGGCGATACGAGCAGTACTTC. This gives the protein CASSQVIVTGRYEQYF.

This clonotype showed up many times. The rearrangement joins TRBV7-2 to TRBJ1-1; D is unclear. Between the trimmed V and J ends, which lost 4 bases and 8 bases, there was a span of 11 bases. The CDR3 is made up of 12 amino acids. Germline assignment: CDR1 SGHTA and CDR2 FQGNSA. The CDR3 here is CASSSTGREAFF. The CDR3 nucleotides read TGTGCCAGCAGCTCGACGGGTCGAGAAGCTTTCTTT.

This clonotype was counted only a few times. The chain carries TRBV19 and TRBJ1-5; TRBD1 might be the D (5 bases). The V and J ends lost 6 bases and 2 bases respectively, with 5 bases between them. This CDR3 is built from 12 residues. Germline loops: CDR1 LNHDA, CDR2 SQIVND (reference sequence). CDR3 protein: CASRQGNQPQHF. CDR3 nucleotides: TGTGCCAGTAGACAGGGCAATCAGCCCCAGCATTTT.

There are many counts of this clonotype. The CDR3 DNA follows: TGTGCCAGCAGCTTAACAGAATATGGAGGAACAGACGCGGTCGATGAGCAGTTCTTC. It specifies CASSLTEYGGTDAVDEQFF. The J gene is TRBJ2-1, the V gene TRBV7-9, with D possibly TRBD2 on 5 matching bases. The CDR3 loop spans 19 amino acids. CDR1 is SEHNR, CDR2 FQNEAQ, per germline (reference sequence). V was pared by 2 bases and J by 8 bases, with 28 bases between.

This clonotype was observed at least ten times. The chain recombines TRBV12-3 or TRBV12-4 with TRBJ1-2; possible D gene TRBD1, 6 bases. The CDR3 consists of 15 residues. Trimming shortened V by 6 bases and J by 4 bases, and 18 bases separated the two germline ends. The CDR3: CASRTHSTGTYGYTF. CDR3 nucleotides: TGTGCCAGCAGGACACACTCCACAGGGACCTATGGCTACACCTTC.

This clonotype was found many times. A much more abundant neighbour one base away suggests this may be a read error. The chain employs TRBV5-1 and TRBJ2-1; D remains unclear. CDR3 length: 14 amino acids. Trimming stripped 7 bases from V and 10 bases from J, with 21 bases between. Germline values: CDR1 SGHRS, CDR2 YFSETQ. CDR3 in DNA: TGCGCCAGCTGCGAAGAGAGCCCACAGACCGAGCAGTTCTTC. Protein sequence: CASCEESPQTEQFF.

This clonotype has a count of ten or more. This chain links TRBV19 with TRBJ2-7; weak D call: TRBD1 (5 bases). Trimming pared 4 bases from V and 3 bases from J, leaving 13 bases between. The CDR3 is 14 amino acids. CDR1 and CDR2 from the germline V gene are LNHDA and SQIVND (reference sequence). In DNA, the CDR3 is TGTGCCAGTAGTACCCAAATCGACAGCTACGAGCAGTACTTC. It yields the protein CASSTQIDSYEQYF.

This clonotype was counted between two and nine times. This chain's CDR3 is CASSPIPYEQYF. The CDR3, as DNA: TGTGCCAGCTCACCAATTCCCTACGAGCAGTACTTC. The chain links TRBV18 to TRBJ2-7, with D unresolved. V lost 2 bases and J 2 bases, leaving 4 bases between the germline ends. There are 12 residues in the CDR3. The germline V gene has CDR1 KGHSH and CDR2 LQKENI.

This clonotype was seen ten or more times. J is TRBJ2-5 and V is TRBV3-1, with D possibly being TRBD1 or TRBD2 (6 bases each). The CDR3 spans 16 residues. Germline CDR1 is LGHDT and CDR2 is YNNKEL (reference sequence). V was shortened by 0 bases and J by 5 bases, with 16 bases between the two germline ends. The CDR3 DNA reads TGTGCCAGCAGCCAAGATCGGGGGCCGGCAGGGGAGACCCAGTACTTC. The encoded protein is CASSQDRGPAGETQYF.

This clonotype came up many times. V is TRBV7-6 and J is TRBJ1-6; D gene uncertain. The germline V and J ends were trimmed by 5 bases and 9 bases, with 17 bases remaining between them. Germline CDR1 SGHVS, CDR2 FNYEAQ. CDR3 length: 15 amino acids. In nucleotides, the CDR3 is TGTGCCAGCAGCGAGGAAAACATCATGGGTTCACCCCTCCACTTT. Its protein product is CASSEENIMGSPLHF.

This clonotype was recorded a few times. The chain uses TRBV6-5 and TRBJ1-5; 7 nucleotides match TRBD1. There are 14 residues in the CDR3. CDR1 and CDR2 (germline): MNHEY, SVGAGI. V was clipped by 6 bases and J by 3 bases; unmatched bases: 5. In nucleotides, the CDR3 is TGTGCCAGCAGGCAGGGGGGTTTCAATCAGCCCCAGCATTTT. Translated: CASRQGGFNQPQHF.

This clonotype was seen many times. The chain uses TRBV2 and TRBJ1-2; 7 bases fit TRBD1. The V and J ends lost 6 bases and 5 bases, in that order; junction bases with no gene match: 6. Germline-derived CDR1 and CDR2 are SNHLY and FYNNEI. This CDR3 spans 13 amino acids. DNA for the CDR3: TGTGCCAGCAGCTCCGGGACAGAGTATGGCTACACCTTC. Its protein product is CASSSGTEYGYTF.